These 9 T cell receptor beta chains share one sample of origin, sequenced in a study of a mutant IDH1 vaccine in newly diagnosed glioma. Noted time point: week 23, last vaccination. The vaccine gave 300 ug of a 20-mer mutant IDH1 peptide subcutaneously per dose. Antigen specificity for these receptors is unknown. Method: immunoSEQ multiplex PCR; TCRdb's copy keeps in-frame clones and lacks some. The sample yields approximately 41,000 clones, 60% to 85% seen once. The specimen comprised PBMCs, sampled from a glioma patient whose treatment included an IDH1 peptide vaccine. The receptors were gathered from a woman aged 40 to 50 with glioma. Some clones in this sample may be carry-over from other donors' samples.

This clone was detected only a few times. This chain links TRBV6-6 with TRBJ1-2, with D unresolved. Looked up from germline, CDR1 is MNHNY and CDR2 is SVGAGI (reference sequence). The CDR3 is made up of 11 amino acids. V was cut by 7 bases and J by 6 bases, with 9 bases left in between. The CDR3 here is CASTLGDGYTF. DNA for the CDR3: TGTGCCAGCACTCTTGGAGATGGCTACACCTTC.

The chain recombines TRBV7-9 with TRBJ2-1; the D gene is possibly TRBD2 (5 bases). This CDR3 contains 15 residues. Germline CDR1 and CDR2: SEHNR and FQNEAQ (reference sequence). The V and J ends lost 1 base and 2 bases respectively, with 9 bases between them. DNA of the CDR3: TGTGCCAGCAGCTTAGGAGGGTTCCCCTACAATGAGCAGTTCTTC. Amino acid sequence: CASSLGGFPYNEQFF.

The rearrangement links TRBV25-1 to TRBJ2-5; the D call may be TRBD1 or TRBD2 (7 bases each). Trimming pared 6 bases from V and 7 bases from J, leaving 15 bases between. The germline CDR1 and CDR2 sequences are MGHDK and SYGVNS. This CDR3 has 13 amino acids. CDR3 in DNA: TGTGCCAGCAGCTCAACAGGGGAGGGGACCCAGTACTTC. This encodes CASSSTGEGTQYF.

J is TRBJ2-1 and V is TRBV7-9, with D hard to call. V lost 1 base to trimming and J lost 8 bases, with 15 bases between them. Germline CDR1 reads SEHNR; CDR2 reads FQNEAQ (reference sequence). The length of the CDR3 is 15 residues. The CDR3: CASSLVGSQWDEQFF. The CDR3 DNA reads TGTGCCAGCAGCTTAGTAGGCAGTCAATGGGATGAGCAGTTCTTC.

The chain employs TRBV29-1 and TRBJ1-1, with TRBD1 matching over 10 bases. The germline V gene has CDR1 SQVTM and CDR2 ANQGSEA. The CDR3 extends over 15 amino acids. The V segment lost 6 bases and the J segment 5 bases; nucleotides outside the gene matches: 12. DNA for the CDR3: TGCAGCGTGGCGACAGGGGGCGCGAGATGGACTGAAGCTTTCTTT. Translated: CSVATGGARWTEAFF.

The rearrangement joins TRBV28 to TRBJ1-1; D is possibly TRBD1 (5 bases). The CDR3 totals 15 residues. V gave up 6 bases and J gave up 1 base, with 15 bases separating them. Germline V CDR1 and CDR2: MDHEN, SYDVKM. The CDR3 DNA is TGTGCCAGCAGCGCTCCGGGGGTCGCGAACACTGAAGCTTTCTTT. Translated, it gives CASSAPGVANTEAFF.

V is TRBV27 and J is TRBJ1-1; no reliable D call. V was cut by 4 bases and J by 4 bases, with 16 bases left in between. This CDR3 has 15 residues. Germline assignment: CDR1 MNHEY and CDR2 SMNVEV (reference sequence). The CDR3 loop is CASSSVQVWGTEAFF. In nucleotides, the CDR3 is TGTGCCAGCAGTTCCGTCCAGGTCTGGGGCACTGAAGCTTTCTTT.

The gene calls are TRBV9 and TRBJ1-2; D might be TRBD1 (6 bases). From germline, CDR1 is SGDLS and CDR2 YYNGEE. V was clipped by 1 base and J by 8 bases, with 15 bases between them. This CDR3 has 14 residues. The CDR3 region has the DNA TGTGCCAGCAGCGTAACTACAGGGCTAAGGGGCTACACCTTC. Amino acid sequence: CASSVTTGLRGYTF.

V and J are TRBV6-6 and TRBJ1-1; D might be TRBD1 (5 bases). The CDR3 contains 14 residues. The germline V and J ends were trimmed by 7 bases and 8 bases, with 20 bases remaining between them. Germline CDR1 MNHNY, CDR2 SVGAGI (reference sequence). This chain's CDR3 is CASTSRSRQNEAFF. CDR3 bases: TGTGCCAGCACCTCCCGGTCGAGACAGAACGAAGCTTTCTTT.